These 2 T cell receptor beta chains came from one sample sequenced in a study of identical twins. A single record per CDR3 protein comes from TCRdb applying MiXCR to the 5' RACE reads. The sample shows 430,000 or so distinct CDR3 sequences, 20% to 25% of them seen only once. These records were also assigned to another study, of T cells expressing NK-cell markers.

Sequenced sample: CD4+ T cells sorted from blood. The receptors here all came from a woman aged 18-29 years in good health.

The table lists this clonotype with a few counts. This sequence joins TRBV20-1 and TRBJ2-1; 8 positions agree with TRBD2. The V gene end was trimmed by 3 bases and the J gene end by 10 bases; junction bases not matched to a gene: 11. Looked up from germline, CDR1 is DFQATT and CDR2 is SNEGSKA (reference sequence). The CDR3 is 14 amino acids. Here the CDR3 DNA reads TGCAGTGCTAGGACTCAGGGACTAGGTGGCGAGCAGTTCTTC. Translating it yields CSARTQGLGGEQFF.

This clonotype was detected only once. The rearrangement links TRBV7-9 to TRBJ1-4; 8 bases match TRBD1. The CDR3 loop spans 11 amino acids. Germline CDR1 is SEHNR and CDR2 is FQNEAQ (reference sequence). Germline trimming cut 3 bases from V and 13 bases from J; bases unmatched to any gene: 1. Here the CDR3 DNA reads TGTGCCAGCAGCTTCGGGACAGGACTGTTTTTT. This encodes CASSFGTGLFF.